A few counts support the clone carrying this T cell receptor (beta chain). Its antigen is still unknown. Profiling relied on immunoSEQ multiplex PCR, and the TCRdb table lists in-frame clones only, not all of them. The data show approximately 34,000 clones, about two thirds seen once. The data stem from a study of STAT5B mutations in CD4+ large granular lymphocyte leukemia. Study-wide results and caveats: About a quarter of private leukemic clonotypes occurred rarely in other patients' non-leukemic repertoires.

The germline V gene has CDR1 MGHRA and CDR2 YSYEKL. The V and J ends lost 4 bases and 8 bases, in that order; junction bases with no gene match: 7. The CDR3 spans 14 residues. Sequencing input: CD4+ T cells from blood buffy coats. The chain combines TRBV4-1 with TRBJ1-4, with 7 bases lining up with TRBD1. The TCR originated in a human donor in good health. CDR3: CASSLRDRPEKLFF. The DNA of the CDR3 is TGCGCCAGCAGCCTCCGGGACAGACCAGAAAAACTGTTTTTT.